This T cell receptor beta chain appears in the sequencing data of a study of T-cell memory formation after mild COVID-19. MiXCR, run by TCRdb on the 5' RACE reads, gives a single entry per CDR3 protein. The sample lists under 300,000 distinct CDR3 sequences; less than 9.5% were seen once. CDR1 is MNHEY, CDR2 SVGEGT, per germline. The CDR3 is made up of 11 amino acids. Trimming removed 5 bases at V and 11 bases at J, with 12 bases between. The chain uses TRBV6-2 or TRBV6-3 and TRBJ1-1; D remains unclear. What was sequenced was PBMCs or a T cell subset sorted from them (not recorded which). The TCR comes from a young man who had mild COVID-19 (a few samples of this study predate the infection). Cell type and time point are not known. The CDR3 protein is CASSQSRGAFF. In DNA, the CDR3 is TGTGCCAGCAGTCAATCCCGTGGGGCTTTCTTT.